Following are 19 T cell receptor beta chains from one sample sequenced in a study of T cells after yellow fever vaccination. From the 5' RACE reads, TCRdb called clonotypes with MiXCR, one entry per CDR3 protein. The sample carries over 110,000 distinct CDR3 sequences, 7.7% recorded once. The material was CD4+ T cells sorted from PBMCs, obtained 5 days after the yellow fever booster vaccination. The receptors here all came from a man aged 30 to 45 who received the YFV17D yellow fever vaccine.

This clonotype was seen more than once but under ten times. V usage is TRBV7-2 and J usage is TRBJ2-1; 7 bases map to TRBD1. CDR1 and CDR2 from the germline V gene are SGHTA and FQGNSA. With 5 bases clipped from V and 0 bases from J, the junction kept 7 bases outside the gene matches. The CDR3 runs 16 residues. In nucleotides, the CDR3 is TGTGCCAGCAGCGACCCGACAGGGCGCTCCTACAATGAGCAGTTCTTC. This gives the protein CASSDPTGRSYNEQFF.

This clonotype was recorded many times. V is TRBV29-1 and J is TRBJ2-7; TRBD2 aligns across 7 bases. The V gene end was trimmed by 8 bases and the J gene end by 2 bases; junction bases not matched to a gene: 9. The CDR3 is made up of 13 amino acids. The germline CDR1 and CDR2 sequences are SQVTM and ANQGSEA. The CDR3 protein is CSCRAGATYEQYF. The CDR3 DNA is TGCAGCTGTCGGGCGGGAGCGACCTACGAGCAGTACTTC.

J is TRBJ2-1 and V is TRBV20-1; TRBD2 matches 11 bases. V trimming: 0 bases; J trimming: 9 bases; junction bases outside the gene matches: 10. The CDR3 length is 16 residues. Per germline, CDR1 DFQATT and CDR2 SNEGSKA (reference sequence). The CDR3 spells CSARDLTSGSNGEQFF. CDR3 nucleotides: TGCAGTGCTAGAGATCTAACTAGCGGGAGTAATGGTGAGCAGTTCTTC.

At least ten counts were recorded for this clonotype. Here the CDR3 DNA reads TGTGCCAGCAGCTTGGCTAGCGGAGCCTACAATGAGCAGTTCTTC. This translates into CASSLASGAYNEQFF. This chain joins TRBV5-5 and TRBJ2-1, with 7 bases matching TRBD2. The CDR3 has 15 residues. After removal of 0 bases from V and 2 bases from J, the junction contained 2 bases not matched to a gene. Germline lookup yields CDR1 SGHKS and CDR2 YYEKEE (reference sequence).

CDR3 sequence (DNA): TGTGCCAGCAGCTCCCTCAAGGGGCTAGCGGGAAACGAGTACTTC. It yields the protein CASSSLKGLAGNEYF. The chain carries TRBV7-2 and TRBJ2-7, with 9 bases that match TRBD2. The CDR3 covers 15 residues. Losses at the gene ends were 4 bases for V and 11 bases for J; bases not matched to a gene: 15. Germline-derived CDR1 and CDR2 are SGHTA and FQGNSA.

This clonotype has a count of ten or more. J is TRBJ2-1 and V is TRBV15; tentatively, D is TRBD2 (6 bases). Trimming pared 1 base from V and 1 base from J, leaving 8 bases between. Germline CDR1 LNHNV, CDR2 YYDKDF (reference sequence). The CDR3 is 15 residues long. CDR3 nucleotide sequence: TGTGCCACCAGCAGAGCCGGGAGTTCCTACAATGAGCAGTTCTTC. Residues: CATSRAGSSYNEQFF.

This clonotype occurred many times. The rearrangement uses TRBV18 and TRBJ2-2; D possibly corresponds to TRBD1 (5 bases). This CDR3 region has 16 residues. V was shortened by 2 bases and J by 4 bases, with 14 bases between the two germline ends. Germline values: CDR1 KGHSH, CDR2 LQKENI. CDR3 in amino acids: CASSPVSTGSTGELFF. The CDR3 nucleotides read TGTGCCAGCTCACCAGTCAGTACAGGAAGCACCGGGGAGCTGTTTTTT.

This clonotype was seen ten or more times. J is TRBJ2-7 and V is TRBV10-2, with 8 positions matching TRBD2. Germline V gene data show CDR1 as WSHSY and CDR2 as SAAADI. The CDR3 contains 14 residues. V lost 2 bases to trimming and J lost 0 bases; unmatched junction nucleotides: 0. The CDR3, as DNA: TGCGCCAGCAGTGAGAGCGGGAGCTCCTACGAGCAGTACTTC. Amino acids: CASSESGSSYEQYF.

Many counts were recorded for this clonotype. The CDR3 DNA reads TGCAGCGTTGATAGCGGTCGTAGCACAGATACGCAGTATTTT. It encodes CSVDSGRSTDTQYF. J is TRBJ2-3 and V is TRBV29-1; maybe TRBD2 (6 bases). Trimming cost V 3 bases and J 0 bases, with 10 bases left between them. Germline V gene lookup returns CDR1 SQVTM and CDR2 ANQGSEA. CDR3 length: 14 amino acids.

This clonotype was recorded a few times. V usage is TRBV29-1 and J usage is TRBJ1-2; D unresolved. Trimming shortened V by 3 bases and J by 1 base, and 6 bases separated the two germline ends. The CDR3 loop spans 12 amino acids. Germline loops: CDR1 SQVTM, CDR2 ANQGSEA. The DNA for the CDR3 is TGCAGCGTTGATGATAGTAACTATGGCTACACCTTC. Its translation: CSVDDSNYGYTF.

There are many counts of this clonotype. This chain uses TRBV20-1 with TRBJ2-5; D is ambiguous. The CDR3 is made up of 14 amino acids. The V gene lost 6 bases and the J gene lost 1 base, with 15 bases spanning the gap. Per the germline V gene, CDR1 is DFQATT and CDR2 is SNEGSKA (reference sequence). The CDR3 region is CSAEPRDRQETQYF. The CDR3 DNA follows: TGCAGTGCCGAGCCTCGAGACCGCCAAGAGACCCAGTACTTC.

This clonotype was counted ten times or more. CDR3 nucleotide sequence: TGTGCCAGCAGCTTATTGCTTCCGAGGGACTACAATGAGCAGTTCTTC. Translated: CASSLLLPRDYNEQFF. V is TRBV7-2 and J is TRBJ2-1; weak D call: TRBD2 (5 bases). The V end was cut by 2 bases, the J end by 3 bases, with 14 bases between. Germline V gives CDR1 SGHTA, CDR2 FQGNSA. This CDR3 spans 16 amino acids.

Ten or more counts support this clonotype. This chain connects TRBV10-3 to TRBJ2-7, with D maybe TRBD2 (5 bases). Looked up from germline, CDR1 is ENHRY and CDR2 is SYGVKD. The CDR3 consists of 16 residues. Trimming cost V 0 bases and J 4 bases, with 16 bases left between them. The CDR3 DNA reads as TGTGCCATCAGTGAGTCTCCTAGCCCGTCCTCATACGAGCAGTACTTC. Amino acids: CAISESPSPSSYEQYF.

This clonotype has at least ten counts. The rearrangement uses TRBV20-1 and TRBJ1-2; 7 nucleotides line up with TRBD1. Germline CDR1 reads DFQATT; CDR2 reads SNEGSKA (reference sequence). CDR3 size: 14 residues. V shed 3 bases, J shed 3 bases, and the junction held 7 bases outside the gene matches. The CDR3 DNA reads TGCAGTGCTAGGGTCTTTGACAGGGACTATGGCTACACCTTC. Its translation: CSARVFDRDYGYTF.

In its sample, this clonotype was seen many times. The chain employs TRBV14 and TRBJ2-5; no clear D. The germline V gene encodes CDR1 SGHDN and CDR2 FVKESK. V shed 1 base and J shed 2 bases, with 14 bases lying between them. The CDR3 extends over 16 amino acids. Written as DNA, the CDR3 is TGTGCCAGCAGCCAAGGACCCCAGGCTTTTCAAGAGACCCAGTACTTC. Amino acids: CASSQGPQAFQETQYF.

This clonotype was recorded at least ten times. The gene calls are TRBV2 and TRBJ2-1, with 7 bases that match TRBD1. With V trimmed by 5 bases and J by 6 bases, 7 bases remained unmatched. The CDR3 consists of 14 residues. The germline V gene encodes CDR1 SNHLY and CDR2 FYNNEI. CDR3 in DNA: TGTGCCAGCAGTTTGACAGGGCCTGTCAATGAGCAGTTCTTC. This encodes CASSLTGPVNEQFF.

About this clonotype: A clone one base away is much larger, so this may be a read error. The chain is built from TRBV5-1 and TRBJ2-7; D remains ambiguous. The V end lost 0 bases, the J end lost 2 bases, and 9 bases lay between the germline ends. Germline-derived CDR1 and CDR2 are SGHRS and YFSETQ. The CDR3 is 14 amino acids. CDR3 loop: CASSLGQSPYEQYF. In DNA, the CDR3 is TGCGCCAGCAGCTTGGGGCAGTCCCCCTACGAGCAGTACTTC. Based on the CDR3 plus reference TRBV5-1 and TRBJ2-7, the full variable domain is KAGVTQTPRYLIKTRGQQVTLSCSPISGHRSVSWYQQTPGQGLQFLFEYFSETQRNKGNFPGRFSGRQFSNSRSEMNVSTLELGDSALYLCASSLGQSPYEQYFGPGTRLTVT.

This clonotype occurred many times. The rearrangement uses TRBV3-1 and TRBJ2-7, with 7 bases identical to TRBD2. This CDR3 is 14 amino acids long. V gave up 2 bases and J gave up 5 bases; unmatched junction bases: 6. CDR1 and CDR2 (germline): LGHDT, YNNKEL (reference sequence). The CDR3, as DNA: TGTGCCAGCAGCCAAATAGCCGGGAGGAACGAGCAGTACTTC. This sequence encodes CASSQIAGRNEQYF.

This clonotype was detected a few times. The chain employs TRBV18 and TRBJ2-1, with D maybe TRBD1 (6 bases). Trimming removed 3 bases from V and 2 bases from J, with 14 bases in between. This CDR3 contains 16 residues. Per germline, CDR1 KGHSH and CDR2 LQKENI. CDR3 DNA: TGTGCCAGCTCACCTCGCCGGGACAACCCCTACAATGAGCAGTTCTTC. Translating it yields CASSPRRDNPYNEQFF.